The 10 T cell receptor beta chains in this list originate from one sample, sequenced in a study of shared clonotypes between healthy human individuals. TCRdb keeps only in-frame clones here, not all; method: immunoSEQ multiplex PCR. The data contain millions of clones, approximately 95% of them singletons. The sample taken for sequencing was naive CD4+ T cells from PBMCs. Indicated subset: CD45RA+ positively selected. Receptors originate from a man between 18 and 35 years old in good health. Some clones in this sample may be carry-over from other donors' samples.

The CDR3 loop reads CASSSIRTGGAVDTQYF. The CDR3 nucleotides read TGTGCCAGCAGCTCGATACGGACAGGGGGCGCGGTAGATACGCAGTATTTT. This chain links TRBV11-1 with TRBJ2-3, with 11 bases matching TRBD1. The germline gives CDR1 SGHAT, CDR2 FQDESV (reference sequence). The CDR3 runs 17 residues. Trimming cost V 4 bases and J 5 bases; bases outside gene matches: 11.

The chain employs TRBV25-1 and TRBJ2-7, with 10 bases matching TRBD2. V shed 6 bases, J shed 1 base, and the junction held 3 bases outside the gene matches. CDR1 and CDR2 (germline): MGHDK, SYGVNS. This CDR3 is 14 amino acids long. The CDR3 bases are TGTGCCAGCAGCGGTAGCGGGGGGTCCTACGAGCAGTACTTC. Protein sequence: CASSGSGGSYEQYF.

To note about this clone: The same CDR3 is also encoded by other DNA sequences in this sample. J is TRBJ2-7 and V is TRBV6-5, with 9 bases identical to TRBD1. This CDR3 spans 14 amino acids. J gave up 3 bases and V 6 bases, and 6 bases lay outside the gene matches. Germline V lookup: CDR1 MNHEY, CDR2 SVGAGI. Here the CDR3 reads CASRSGTGYYEQYF. The CDR3 DNA reads TGTGCCAGCAGATCCGGGACAGGGTACTACGAGCAGTACTTC.

This chain connects TRBV5-1 to TRBJ2-2; 12 nucleotides align to TRBD2. V dropped 4 bases and J dropped 5; count of bases not matched to a gene: 6. The CDR3 totals 16 residues. Germline values: CDR1 SGHRS, CDR2 YFSETQ. The CDR3 DNA reads TGCGCCAGCAGCCAAATAGGGACTAGCGGGACCGGGGAGCTGTTTTTT. Protein: CASSQIGTSGTGELFF.

The J gene is TRBJ2-5, the V gene TRBV4-1; D is unresolved. In germline, CDR1 is MGHRA, CDR2 YSYEKL. The CDR3 covers 14 residues. V was pared by 1 base and J by 2 bases, with 8 bases between. CDR3 DNA: TGCGCCAGCAGCCAAGGGCAGAGACAAGAGACCCAGTACTTC. Its translation is CASSQGQRQETQYF.

This clone was detected once. CDR3 DNA sequence: TGCGCCAGCAGCTTCAAGGGAATGAACACCGGGGAGCTGTTTTTT. As protein: CASSFKGMNTGELFF. The chain carries TRBV5-1 and TRBJ2-2; no clear D gene. The CDR3 loop spans 15 amino acids. V lost 2 bases to trimming and J lost 1 base, with 9 bases between them. Germline-derived CDR1 and CDR2 are SGHRS and YFSETQ.

V usage is TRBV14 and J usage is TRBJ2-7, with D possibly matching TRBD1 (6 bases). Germline CDR1 reads SGHDN; CDR2 reads FVKESK. Trimming removed 1 base from V and 3 bases from J, with 13 bases in between. CDR3 length equals 15 residues. The CDR3 region has the DNA TGTGCCAGCAGCCAAGCAAGGGGGTCTCTCTACGAGCAGTACTTC. It is translated as CASSQARGSLYEQYF.

The rearrangement joins TRBV7-2 to TRBJ1-2; D remains unclear. The ends were cut back, 5 bases at V and 6 bases at J, with 16 bases in the middle. The CDR3 covers 14 residues. Germline lookup yields CDR1 SGHTA and CDR2 FQGNSA. The CDR3 loop reads CASSLWRERDGYTF. CDR3 bases: TGTGCCAGCAGCCTGTGGCGGGAACGCGATGGCTACACCTTC.

This chain joins TRBV28 and TRBJ1-1; the D gene is possibly TRBD1 (5 bases). The ends were cut back, 10 bases at V and 3 bases at J, with 21 bases in the middle. Germline V gives CDR1 MDHEN, CDR2 SYDVKM. The CDR3 has 15 amino acids. CDR3: CATQGYMGSDTEAFF. The CDR3 bases are TGTGCCACTCAGGGATATATGGGGAGCGACACTGAAGCTTTCTTT.

This clone has a single count. The J gene is TRBJ2-1, the V gene TRBV2; TRBD2 matches at 10 bases. Germline-derived CDR1 and CDR2 are SNHLY and FYNNEI. The CDR3 extends over 15 amino acids. The trim removed 7 bases at V and 5 bases at J, leaving 8 bases unmatched. The CDR3 nucleotides read TGTGCCAGCACCCCAACTAGCGGGAACCACAATGAGCAGTTCTTC. Protein: CASTPTSGNHNEQFF.